The 20 T cell receptor beta chains presented below share a single source sample, sequenced in a study of blood T cell repertoires in COVID-19. Profiled with immunoSEQ multiplex PCR; TCRdb holds only in-frame clones, not every one. The profile covers some 250,000 clones, with approximately 84% appearing a single time and approximately 4% taken by the ten largest. Sequenced sample: peripheral blood. The receptor source for this set is a man aged 50 to 60 with active or convalescent COVID-19.

V is TRBV7-8 and J is TRBJ1-5; possible D gene TRBD1, 5 bases. Germline CDR1 is SGHVS and CDR2 is FQNEAQ. V was clipped by 4 bases and J by 6 bases, with 22 bases between them. CDR3 length: 17 amino acids. The CDR3 nucleotides read TGTGCCAGCAGCTCCCACGAAATTGGGGCCCTTATTCAGCCCCAGCATTTT. Translating gives CASSSHEIGALIQPQHF.

This rearrangement joins TRBV12-3 or TRBV12-4 to TRBJ2-5, with D tentatively TRBD1 (6 bases). This CDR3 is built from 12 residues. Deletions cut 3 bases from V and 9 bases from J, with 11 bases between. The CDR3 spells CASSFRTAPQYF. CDR3 bases: TGTGCCAGCAGTTTCCGGACAGCCCCCCAGTACTTC.

The chain is built from TRBV27 and TRBJ1-1; TRBD1 agrees at 7 bases. Unmatched junction bases numbered 10, after V lost 4 bases and J lost 2 bases. The CDR3 sequence is 16 residues long. CDR1 is MNHEY, CDR2 SMNVEV, per germline (reference sequence). The chain's CDR3 is CASSSPGQDLNTEAFF. The CDR3 region has the DNA TGTGCCAGCAGTTCTCCCGGACAGGACCTTAACACTGAAGCTTTCTTT.

The chain links TRBV10-3 to TRBJ1-6, with 9 bases fitting TRBD1. Germline V CDR1 and CDR2: ENHRY, SYGVKD. The CDR3 sequence is 18 residues long. The V segment lost 2 bases and the J segment 5 bases; nucleotides outside the gene matches: 10. CDR3 nucleotides: TGTGCCATCAGTGAGGGGGGACAGGGCATGGTCAATAATTCACCCCTCCACTTT. Translating it yields CAISEGGQGMVNNSPLHF.

The V gene is TRBV6-5, the J gene TRBJ2-3; 11 bases match TRBD2. The CDR3 covers 15 residues. V shed 3 bases and J 5 bases; nucleotides not matched to a gene: 4. The germline V gene has CDR1 MNHEY and CDR2 SVGAGI. The CDR3 DNA follows: TGTGCCAGCAGTTATAGCGGGGGGGTGGGAGATACGCAGTATTTT. Residues: CASSYSGGVGDTQYF.

This sequence joins TRBV5-5 and TRBJ1-6; the D gene is possibly TRBD1 (6 bases). The CDR3 has 14 amino acids. Germline loops: CDR1 SGHKS, CDR2 YYEKEE (reference sequence). V dropped 4 bases and J dropped 8 bases, with 13 bases sitting between them. The CDR3 nucleotides read TGTGCCAGCAGCGCCAACAGGGCAGATTCACCCCTCCACTTT. Protein: CASSANRADSPLHF.

The rearrangement links TRBV4-2 to TRBJ2-3; perhaps TRBD2 as D (6 bases). The germline V gene has CDR1 LGHNA and CDR2 YNFKEQ. V dropped 1 base and J dropped 6 bases, with 23 bases sitting between them. This CDR3 comprises 18 residues. The CDR3 DNA reads TGTGCCAGCAGCCAAGGCGGGTGGAGGGCCACTTTGGAGGATACGCAGTATTTT. Translating it yields CASSQGGWRATLEDTQYF.

The rearrangement uses TRBV5-4 and TRBJ2-1; weak D call: TRBD2 (5 bases). Germline CDR1 reads SGHNT; CDR2 reads YYREEE (reference sequence). V lost 4 bases to trimming and J lost 4 bases, with 9 bases between them. CDR3 length equals 13 residues. The CDR3 spells CASSPTRYNEQFF. CDR3 in DNA: TGTGCCAGCAGCCCAACTAGGTACAATGAGCAGTTCTTC.

The CDR3 is CASSYEGNPYEQYF. CDR3 nucleotide sequence: TGTGCCAGCAGTTACGAGGGCAATCCCTACGAGCAGTACTTC. This rearrangement joins TRBV6-6 to TRBJ2-7; D might be TRBD2 (5 bases). Trimming removed 2 bases at V and 2 bases at J, with 10 bases between. CDR3 length: 14 amino acids. Germline CDR1 MNHNY, CDR2 SVGAGI (reference sequence).

CDR3 bases: TGTGCCAGCAGCTTGGGTGACAACTACGAGCAGTACTTC. Translation: CASSLGDNYEQYF. The gene calls are TRBV5-4 and TRBJ2-7; D is undetermined. CDR3 length: 13 residues. Looked up from germline, CDR1 is SGHNT and CDR2 is YYREEE (reference sequence). The V end was cut by 0 bases, the J end by 3 bases, with 7 bases between.

The chain carries TRBV29-1 and TRBJ2-2; TRBD1 might be the D (6 bases). The V and J ends lost 6 bases and 0 bases respectively, with 8 bases between them. The length of the CDR3 is 13 residues. From germline, CDR1 is SQVTM and CDR2 ANQGSEA. The CDR3 is CSVHRANTGELFF. CDR3 nucleotide sequence: TGCAGCGTGCACAGGGCGAACACCGGGGAGCTGTTTTTT.

Points on this clone: A read error may produce the germline difference seen at one junction end. This chain links TRBV4-1 with TRBJ1-1, with D uncertain. Germline loops: CDR1 MGHRA, CDR2 YSYEKL. This CDR3 has 15 amino acids. CDR3 in amino acids: CASSQDEGLNSEAFF. The CDR3 nucleotides read TGCGCCAGCAGCCAAGATGAAGGCTTAAACAGTGAAGCTTTCTTT.

The genes are TRBV5-1 and TRBJ1-1; TRBD1 is a possible D gene (5 bases). The germline gives CDR1 SGHRS, CDR2 YFSETQ. CDR3 length: 15 amino acids. Trimming took 4 bases from V and 1 from J, leaving 14 bases between them. The CDR3 here is CASSPLGRANTEAFF. For the CDR3, the DNA is TGCGCCAGCAGCCCTCTGGGCAGGGCGAACACTGAAGCTTTCTTT.

The CDR3 DNA reads as TGCGCCAGCAGCGGGGGGACTGGGGAGACCCAGTACTTC. Its protein product is CASSGGTGETQYF. The chain joins TRBV5-1 to TRBJ2-5; TRBD2 is a possible D gene (6 bases). V dropped 4 bases and J dropped 5 bases, with 12 bases sitting between them. In germline, CDR1 is SGHRS, CDR2 YFSETQ. The CDR3 runs 13 residues.

The V call is TRBV19, the J call TRBJ2-5; D call uncertain. CDR1 is LNHDA and CDR2 is SQIVND in the germline V gene (reference sequence). Deletions cut 7 bases from V and 1 base from J, with 16 bases between. The CDR3 contains 15 residues. The CDR3 nucleotides read TGTGCCAGTAATGGGCCGTCGCAATTCCAAGAGACCCAGTACTTC. Amino acid sequence: CASNGPSQFQETQYF.

This chain links TRBV9 with TRBJ2-1; D is possibly TRBD1 (6 bases). There are 20 residues in the CDR3. Trimming stripped 0 bases from V and 0 bases from J, with 22 bases between. Germline assignment: CDR1 SGDLS and CDR2 YYNGEE. CDR3 DNA sequence: TGTGCCAGCAGCGTAGCTTCGGTCAGGGGTGGAGCAAGCTCCTACAATGAGCAGTTCTTC. It translates to CASSVASVRGGASSYNEQFF.

CDR3 amino acids: CASSQSRKGLTYEQYF. CDR3 bases: TGCGCCAGCAGTCAATCACGGAAGGGACTGACCTACGAGCAGTACTTC. This sequence joins TRBV23-1 and TRBJ2-7; D is perhaps TRBD2 (6 bases). TRBV23-1 is an ORF, and what it does is uncertain. V lost 0 bases and J 2 bases, leaving 14 bases between the germline ends. CDR3 length: 16 amino acids.

The V call is TRBV5-6, the J call TRBJ1-2; D remains ambiguous. The ends were cut back, 4 bases at V and 11 bases at J, with 18 bases in the middle. There are 13 residues in the CDR3. Germline V gene lookup returns CDR1 SGHDT and CDR2 YYEEEE. The CDR3 sequence: CASSDGPARWYTF. In DNA form, the CDR3 reads TGTGCCAGCAGCGATGGGCCAGCCAGATGGTACACCTTC.

This clone has more than one count but fewer than ten. The V call is TRBV25-1, the J call TRBJ1-1; 8 positions agree with TRBD1. V dropped 3 bases and J dropped 3; count of bases not matched to a gene: 9. This CDR3 is 16 amino acids long. CDR1 and CDR2 from the germline V gene are MGHDK and SYGVNS. The CDR3 sequence: CASSERHRGGDTEAFF. CDR3 nucleotides: TGTGCCAGCAGTGAGCGTCACAGGGGGGGCGACACTGAAGCTTTCTTT.

The rearrangement links TRBV14 to TRBJ1-1; tentative D call: TRBD1 (6 bases). V gave up 3 bases and J gave up 6 bases, with 11 bases separating them. The CDR3 has 13 residues. CDR1 is SGHDN, CDR2 FVKESK, per germline. The CDR3 spells CASSQLRGAEAFF. The CDR3 DNA is TGTGCCAGCAGCCAGCTCAGGGGCGCTGAAGCTTTCTTT.